One T cell receptor beta chain is described in this entry. The sample originates from a study of cytomegalovirus exposure and HLA in healthy donors. The study ran its PCR with 60 Vbeta and 13 Jbeta primers. Sequenced by immunoSEQ multiplex PCR; TCRdb stores in-frame clones only, minus some. The table includes a few hundred thousand clones, approximately 80% detected once. The CDR3 has 15 residues. Germline V gene data show CDR1 as SGHRS and CDR2 as YFSETQ. Trimming removed 1 base from V and 5 bases from J, with 16 bases in between. The sequenced material came from PBMCs. The J gene is TRBJ2-7, the V gene TRBV5-1; tentative D call: TRBD1 (6 bases). The sequence derives from a girl aged 2-10 years in good health and CMV-seronegative. Here the CDR3 reads CASSLRGGLYDEQYF. Written as DNA, the CDR3 is TGCGCCAGCAGCTTGAGAGGGGGTCTTTATGACGAGCAGTACTTC.